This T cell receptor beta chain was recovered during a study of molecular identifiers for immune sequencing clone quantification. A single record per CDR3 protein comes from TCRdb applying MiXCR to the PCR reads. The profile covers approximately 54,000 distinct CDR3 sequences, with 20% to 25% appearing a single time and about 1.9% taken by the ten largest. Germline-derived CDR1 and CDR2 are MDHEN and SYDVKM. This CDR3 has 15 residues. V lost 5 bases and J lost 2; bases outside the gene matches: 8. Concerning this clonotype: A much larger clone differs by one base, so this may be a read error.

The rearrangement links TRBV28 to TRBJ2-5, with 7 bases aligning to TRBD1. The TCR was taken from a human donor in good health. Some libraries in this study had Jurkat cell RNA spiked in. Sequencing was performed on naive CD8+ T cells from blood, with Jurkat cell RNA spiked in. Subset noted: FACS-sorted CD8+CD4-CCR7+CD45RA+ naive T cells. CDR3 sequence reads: CASSPTLGQQETQYF. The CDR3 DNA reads TGTGCCAGCAGTCCAACACTGGGACAGCAAGAGACCCAGTACTTC.